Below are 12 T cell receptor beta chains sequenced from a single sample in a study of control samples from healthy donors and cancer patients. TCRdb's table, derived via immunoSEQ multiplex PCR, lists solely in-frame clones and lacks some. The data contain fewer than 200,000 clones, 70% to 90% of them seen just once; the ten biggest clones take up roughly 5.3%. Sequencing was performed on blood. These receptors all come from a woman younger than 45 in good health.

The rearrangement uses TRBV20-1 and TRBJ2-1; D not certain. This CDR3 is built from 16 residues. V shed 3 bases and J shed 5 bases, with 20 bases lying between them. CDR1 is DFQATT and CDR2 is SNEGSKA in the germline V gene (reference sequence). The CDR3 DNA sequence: TGCAGTGCTAGTCGGTCTTGGAGTTTTGAAGACAATGAGCAGTTCTTC. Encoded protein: CSASRSWSFEDNEQFF.

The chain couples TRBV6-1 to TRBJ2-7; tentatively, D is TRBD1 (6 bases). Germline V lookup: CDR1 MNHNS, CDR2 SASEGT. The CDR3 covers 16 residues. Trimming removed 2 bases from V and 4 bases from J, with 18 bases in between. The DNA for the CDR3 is TGTGCCAGCAGTGAAATTCAGACAGGTTTTTTTTACGAGCAGTACTTC. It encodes CASSEIQTGFFYEQYF.

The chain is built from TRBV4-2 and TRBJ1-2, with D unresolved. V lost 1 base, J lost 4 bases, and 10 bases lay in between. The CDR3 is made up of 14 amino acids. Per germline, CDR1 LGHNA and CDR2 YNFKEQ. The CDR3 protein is CASSQAPTSYGYTF. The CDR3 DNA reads TGTGCCAGCAGCCAAGCCCCCACGAGCTATGGCTACACCTTC.

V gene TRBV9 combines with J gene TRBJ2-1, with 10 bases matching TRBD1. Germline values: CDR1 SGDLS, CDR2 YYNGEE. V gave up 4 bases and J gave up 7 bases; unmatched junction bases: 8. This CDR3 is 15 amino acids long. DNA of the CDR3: TGTGCCAGCAGCTTCCGGGACAGGGGTATGAATGAGCAGTTCTTC. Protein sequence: CASSFRDRGMNEQFF. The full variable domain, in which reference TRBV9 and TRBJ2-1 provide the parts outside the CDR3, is DSGVTQTPKHLITATGQRVTLRCSPRSGDLSVYWYQQSLDQGLQFLIQYYNGEERAKGNILERFSAQQFPDLHSELNLSSLELGDSALYFCASSFRDRGMNEQFFGPGTRLTVL.

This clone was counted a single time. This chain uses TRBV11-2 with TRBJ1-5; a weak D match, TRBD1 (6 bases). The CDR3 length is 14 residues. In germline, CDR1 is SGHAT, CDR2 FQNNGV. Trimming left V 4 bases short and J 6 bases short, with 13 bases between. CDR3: CASSSGGRGQPQHF. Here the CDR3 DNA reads TGTGCCAGCAGCTCCGGGGGGCGCGGTCAGCCCCAGCATTTT.

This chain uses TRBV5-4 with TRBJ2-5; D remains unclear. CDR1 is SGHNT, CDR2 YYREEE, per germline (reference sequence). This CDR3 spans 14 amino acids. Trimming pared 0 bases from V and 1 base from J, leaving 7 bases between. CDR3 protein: CASSLGTIQETQYF. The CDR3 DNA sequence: TGTGCCAGCAGCTTGGGAACCATCCAAGAGACCCAGTACTTC.

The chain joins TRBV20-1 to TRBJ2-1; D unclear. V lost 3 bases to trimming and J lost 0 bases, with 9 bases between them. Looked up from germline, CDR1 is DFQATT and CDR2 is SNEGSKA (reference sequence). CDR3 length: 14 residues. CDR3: CSASPYGSYNEQFF. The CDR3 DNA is TGCAGTGCTAGTCCCTACGGCTCCTACAATGAGCAGTTCTTC.

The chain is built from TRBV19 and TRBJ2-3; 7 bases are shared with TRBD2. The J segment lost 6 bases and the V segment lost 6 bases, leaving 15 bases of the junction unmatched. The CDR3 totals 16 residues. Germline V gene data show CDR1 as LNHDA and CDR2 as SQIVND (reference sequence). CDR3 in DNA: TGTGCCAGTAGCGAACCGGGACTGACCGGGGGGGATACGCAGTATTTT. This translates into CASSEPGLTGGDTQYF.

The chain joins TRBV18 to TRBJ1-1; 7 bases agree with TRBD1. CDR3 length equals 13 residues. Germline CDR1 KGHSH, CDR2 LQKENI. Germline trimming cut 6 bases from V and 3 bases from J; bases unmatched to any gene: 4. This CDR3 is CASSPQGDTEAFF. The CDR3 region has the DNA TGTGCCAGCTCGCCCCAGGGGGACACTGAAGCTTTCTTT. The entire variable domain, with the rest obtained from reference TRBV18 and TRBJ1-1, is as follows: NAGVMQNPRHLVRRRGQEARLRCSPMKGHSHVYWYRQLPEEGLKFMVYLQKENIIDESGMPKERFSAEFPKEGPSILRIQQVVRGDSAAYFCASSPQGDTEAFFGQGTRLTVV.

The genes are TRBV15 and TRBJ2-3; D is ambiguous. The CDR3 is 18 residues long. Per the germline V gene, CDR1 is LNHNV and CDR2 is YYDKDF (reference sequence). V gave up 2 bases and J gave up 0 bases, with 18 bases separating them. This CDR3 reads CATSRQDGLYPSTDTQYF. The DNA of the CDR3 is TGTGCCACCAGCAGACAAGACGGGCTCTACCCGAGCACAGATACGCAGTATTTT.

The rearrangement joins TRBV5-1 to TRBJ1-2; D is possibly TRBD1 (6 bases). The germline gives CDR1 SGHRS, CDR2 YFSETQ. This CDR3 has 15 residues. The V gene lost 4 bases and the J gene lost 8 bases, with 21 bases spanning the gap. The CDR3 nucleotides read TGCGCCAGCAGCCCGAAACGCGGGGGCGCTGGCGGCTACACCTTC. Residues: CASSPKRGGAGGYTF.

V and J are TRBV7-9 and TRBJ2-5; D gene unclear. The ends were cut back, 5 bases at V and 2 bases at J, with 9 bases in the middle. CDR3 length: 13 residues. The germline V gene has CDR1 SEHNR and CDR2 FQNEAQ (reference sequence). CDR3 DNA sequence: TGTGCCAGCAGCCCCGAGGCACAAGAGACCCAGTACTTC. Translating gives CASSPEAQETQYF. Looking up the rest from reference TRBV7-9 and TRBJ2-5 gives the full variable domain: DTGVSQNPRHKITKRGQNVTFRCDPISEHNRLYWYRQTLGQGPEFLTYFQNEAQLEKSRLLSDRFSAERPKGSFSTLEIQRTEQGDSAMYLCASSPEAQETQYFGPGTRLLVL.